Described below is a single TCR beta chain sequence and its context. This sample was included in a study of blood T cell repertoires in COVID-19. In the study overall: Spain, Italy and the United States supplied samples that represented acute and convalescent COVID-19. The cDNA or gDNA used as material had been derived from T cells, B-cell-depleted T cells, or PBMCs.

Trimming removed 0 bases at V and 6 bases at J, with 8 bases between. The germline gives CDR1 SGHNT, CDR2 YENEEA. This CDR3 contains 14 residues. In the source study's methods: Counts of nucleated cells, estimated from reference gene primer amplification, were obtained. Only in-frame clones appear in the TCRdb table, and some are missing; sequencing was by immunoSEQ multiplex PCR. That table supplies the V and J calls and clone size; D and trimming were determined from the DNA. The sample gives about 480,000 clones, approximately 90% of which show up once; roughly 1.9% is in the top ten. The sequencing sample was made of PBMCs or T cells enriched from blood (not recorded which). This receptor was obtained from a woman aged 40 to 55 who had recovered from COVID-19. V gene TRBV11-3 combines with J gene TRBJ2-2, with TRBD2 as a possible D gene (6 bases). In nucleotides, the CDR3 is TGTGCCAGCAGCTTAGATCCGGGGGCCGGGGAGCTGTTTTTT. Translated: CASSLDPGAGELFF.